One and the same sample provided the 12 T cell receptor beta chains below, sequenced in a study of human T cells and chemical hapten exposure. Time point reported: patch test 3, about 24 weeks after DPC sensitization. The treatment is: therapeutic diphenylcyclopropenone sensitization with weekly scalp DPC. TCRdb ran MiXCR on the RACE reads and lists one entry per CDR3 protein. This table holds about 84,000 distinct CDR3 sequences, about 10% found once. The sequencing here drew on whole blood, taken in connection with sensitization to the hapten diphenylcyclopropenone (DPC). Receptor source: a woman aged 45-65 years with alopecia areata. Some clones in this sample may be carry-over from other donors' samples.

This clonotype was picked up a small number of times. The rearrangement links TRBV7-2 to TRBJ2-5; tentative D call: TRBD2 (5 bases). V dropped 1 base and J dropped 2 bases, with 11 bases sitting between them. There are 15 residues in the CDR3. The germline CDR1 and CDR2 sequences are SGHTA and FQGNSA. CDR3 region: CASSLDRGTQETQYF. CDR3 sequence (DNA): TGTGCCAGCAGCTTAGATCGGGGAACTCAAGAGACCCAGTACTTC.

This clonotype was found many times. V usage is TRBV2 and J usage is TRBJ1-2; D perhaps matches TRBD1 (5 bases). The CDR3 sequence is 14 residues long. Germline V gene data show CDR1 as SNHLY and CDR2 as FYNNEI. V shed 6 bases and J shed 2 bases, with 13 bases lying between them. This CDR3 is CASRGSTENYGYTF. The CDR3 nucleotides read TGTGCCAGCAGGGGCTCGACAGAGAACTATGGCTACACCTTC.

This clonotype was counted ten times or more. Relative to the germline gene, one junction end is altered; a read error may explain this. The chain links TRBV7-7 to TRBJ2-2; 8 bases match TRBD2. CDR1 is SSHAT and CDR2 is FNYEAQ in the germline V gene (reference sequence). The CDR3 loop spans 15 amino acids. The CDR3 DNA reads TGTGCTAGCAGCCAAAGCGGGAGTACCGCTGGGGAGCTGTTTTTT. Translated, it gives CASSQSGSTAGELFF.

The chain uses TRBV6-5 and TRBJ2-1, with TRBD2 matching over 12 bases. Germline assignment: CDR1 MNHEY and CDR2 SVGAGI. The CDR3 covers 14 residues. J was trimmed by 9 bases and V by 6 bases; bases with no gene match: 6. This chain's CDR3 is CASRRLAGAAEQFF. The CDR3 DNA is TGTGCCAGCAGGCGACTAGCGGGAGCAGCTGAGCAGTTCTTC.

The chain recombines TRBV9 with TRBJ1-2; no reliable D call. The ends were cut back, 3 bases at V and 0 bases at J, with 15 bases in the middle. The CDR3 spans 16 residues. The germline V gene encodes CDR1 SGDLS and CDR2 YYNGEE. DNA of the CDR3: TGTGCCAGCAGCGGACCGAGGCCCGCCTCTAACTATGGCTACACCTTC. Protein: CASSGPRPASNYGYTF.

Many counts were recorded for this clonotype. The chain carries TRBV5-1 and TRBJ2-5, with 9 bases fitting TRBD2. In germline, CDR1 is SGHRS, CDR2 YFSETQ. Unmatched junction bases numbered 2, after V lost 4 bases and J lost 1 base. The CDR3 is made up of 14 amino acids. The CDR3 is CASSLTSGQETQYF. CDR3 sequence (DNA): TGCGCCAGCAGCCTGACTAGCGGCCAAGAGACCCAGTACTTC.

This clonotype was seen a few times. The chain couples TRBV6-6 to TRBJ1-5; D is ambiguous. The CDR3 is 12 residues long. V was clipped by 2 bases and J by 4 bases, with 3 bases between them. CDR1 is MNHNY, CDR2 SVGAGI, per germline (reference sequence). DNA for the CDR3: TGTGCCAGCAGTTACACTAATCAGCCCCAGCATTTT. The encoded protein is CASSYTNQPQHF.

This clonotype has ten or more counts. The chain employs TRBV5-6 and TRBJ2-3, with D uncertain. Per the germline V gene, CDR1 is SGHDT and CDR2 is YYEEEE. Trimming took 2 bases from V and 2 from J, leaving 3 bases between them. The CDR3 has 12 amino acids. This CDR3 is CASSLFTDTQYF. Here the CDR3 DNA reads TGTGCCAGCAGCTTATTCACAGATACGCAGTATTTT.

The CDR3 reads CSAGALARGRAHTQYF. CDR3 coding DNA: TGCAGTGCTGGGGCCCTAGCTAGGGGGAGGGCCCATACGCAGTATTTT. V usage is TRBV20-1 and J usage is TRBJ2-3, with D possibly being TRBD2 (7 bases). The germline gives CDR1 DFQATT, CDR2 SNEGSKA (reference sequence). The CDR3 loop spans 16 amino acids. V gave up 5 bases and J gave up 7 bases, with 25 bases separating them.

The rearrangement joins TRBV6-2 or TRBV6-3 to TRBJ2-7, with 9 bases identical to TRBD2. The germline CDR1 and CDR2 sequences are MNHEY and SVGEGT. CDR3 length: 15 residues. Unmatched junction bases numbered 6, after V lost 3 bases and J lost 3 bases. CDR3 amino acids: CASSYSAGGIYEQYF. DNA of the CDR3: TGTGCCAGCAGTTATTCGGCGGGAGGGATCTACGAGCAGTACTTC.

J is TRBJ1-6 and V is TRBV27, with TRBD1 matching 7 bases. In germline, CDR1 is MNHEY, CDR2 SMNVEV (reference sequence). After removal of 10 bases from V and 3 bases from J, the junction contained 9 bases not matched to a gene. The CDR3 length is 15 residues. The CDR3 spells CATSLGTVYNSPLHF. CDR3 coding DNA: TGTGCCACCTCCTTGGGGACAGTCTATAATTCACCCCTCCACTTT.

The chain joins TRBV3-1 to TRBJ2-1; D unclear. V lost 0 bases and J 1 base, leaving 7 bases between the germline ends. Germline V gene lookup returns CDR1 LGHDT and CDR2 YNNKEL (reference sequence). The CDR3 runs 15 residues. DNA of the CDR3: TGTGCCAGCAGCCAAGATCGGCTTTCCTACAATGAGCAGTTCTTC. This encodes CASSQDRLSYNEQFF.